This entry concerns a single T cell receptor beta chain. The sample is drawn from a study of blood T cell repertoires in COVID-19. As for the study in general: In each case, the material was cDNA or gDNA derived from T cells, B-cell-depleted T cells, or PBMCs.

Donors were grouped by their self-reported clinical history. Sequencing was performed with immunoSEQ multiplex PCR; in TCRdb, only in-frame clones are kept and a portion is missing. The sample carries fewer than 350,000 clones, 87% recorded once. The CDR3 extends over 12 amino acids. Deletions cut 0 bases from V and 6 bases from J, with 4 bases between. Germline V gene sequence: CDR1 SGHRS, CDR2 YFSETQ. The source material was PBMCs or T cells enriched from blood (not recorded which). The sequence derives from a woman in her thirties or forties who had recovered from COVID-19. The chain uses TRBV5-1 and TRBJ1-5; no clear D gene. The CDR3 reads CASSLDGQPQHF. DNA for the CDR3: TGCGCCAGCAGCTTGGACGGTCAGCCCCAGCATTTT. Drawing the rest from reference TRBV5-1 and TRBJ1-5, the complete variable domain is KAGVTQTPRYLIKTRGQQVTLSCSPISGHRSVSWYQQTPGQGLQFLFEYFSETQRNKGNFPGRFSGRQFSNSRSEMNVSTLELGDSALYLCASSLDGQPQHFGDGTRLSIL.